This record looks at one T cell receptor (beta chain) sequence and its context. Its antigen remains unknown. The read terminates 3 residues before the CDR3 end, so the remaining end is supplied by the germline J gene. The sample originates from a study of T cells in women clearing cervical HPV infection. Overall study findings and caveats: TRBV6-7 relative abundance averaged around 0.11% in cases and 0.15% to 0.2% in controls.

V was clipped by 5 bases and J by 0 bases, with 20 bases between them. The CDR3 consists of 17 residues. Data came from immunoSEQ multiplex PCR; TCRdb stores just in-frame clones and leaves some out. This listing includes 27,000 or so clones. This sequence joins TRBV5-3 and TRBJ1-2; no reliable D call. TRBV5-3 has ORF status, its function being uncertain. Material for sequencing was blood buffy coat. This clonotype was obtained from a woman between 18 and 70 years old with a cervical HPV16 infection that either progressed to CIN3+ or cleared (not recorded which). The sequenced CDR3 bases are TGTGCCAGAAGTCATTCTTCTTCCGGGTCCCCTAACTATGGC. Protein: CARSHSSSGSPNYG. In full, the CDR3 is CARSHSSSGSPNYGYTF.